A selection of T cell receptor beta chains follows, all from one sample in a study of a mutant IDH1 vaccine in newly diagnosed glioma. Clones were sequenced by immunoSEQ multiplex PCR, and TCRdb holds only the in-frame ones, with some missing. The sample has tens of thousands of clones, less than 65% seen once. Their antigens remain unidentified. Sequenced here: peripheral blood mononuclear cells (PBMCs), sampled from a glioma patient whose treatment included an IDH1 peptide vaccine. These receptors originate from a man aged 35-49 years with glioma. Some clones in this sample may be carry-over from other donors' samples. The CDR3 runs from the conserved cysteine through the conserved F or W. Fields, in order: D gene, V gene, CDR3 length, J gene, clone size, CDR3 DNA, CDR3 protein. D genes are given only for firm matches. Clone size, where shown, is once, few, many, or a class for clones that have expanded.

.,TRBV6-1,12,TRBJ1-5,.,TGTGCCAGCAGTGTAGGCAATCAGCCCCAGCATTTT,CASSVGNQPQHF
.,TRBV6-5,14,TRBJ1-3,.,TGTGCCAGCGGAAAGGGGAATGCTGGAAACACCATATATTTT,CASGKGNAGNTIYF
.,TRBV5-1,14,TRBJ2-5,.,TGCGCCAGCAGCTTGCGGGGGCGACAAGAGACCCAGTACTTC,CASSLRGRQETQYF
TRBD1,TRBV18,14,TRBJ1-1,.,TGTGCCAGCTCACAGACAGGGTCGGACACTGAAGCTTTCTTT,CASSQTGSDTEAFF
.,TRBV5-1,14,TRBJ2-2,.,TGCGCCAGCAGCTTAGGGACTCCAATGGGGGAGCTGTTTTTT,CASSLGTPMGELFF
.,TRBV6-5,14,TRBJ2-7,once,TGTGCCAGCAGTTCGGAGGGACCGGCCTACGAGCAGTACTTC,CASSSEGPAYEQYF
TRBD1,TRBV5-5,16,TRBJ1-3,.,TGTGCCAGCAGCCCGGGACAGGTCCTCTCTGGAAACACCATATATTTT,CASSPGQVLSGNTIYF
TRBD1,TRBV4-1,15,TRBJ2-7,.,TGCGCCAGCAGCCACCCCACGGGACAGGGTGCCGAGCAGTACTTC,CASSHPTGQGAEQYF
.,TRBV9,16,TRBJ2-7,.,TGTGCCAGCAGCCCCCGTGTGGAGGGGGAGCTCTACGAGCAGTACTTC,CASSPRVEGELYEQYF
TRBD1,TRBV30,13,TRBJ2-7,.,TGTGCCTGGAGCCCGGACAGGGCTGACGAGCAGTACTTC,CAWSPDRADEQYF
TRBD1,TRBV19,16,TRBJ1-1,.,TGTGCCAGTAGTAAGACAGGGGGTTCGCGTAACACTGAAGCTTTCTTT,CASSKTGGSRNTEAFF
TRBD2,TRBV30,14,TRBJ2-7,once,TGTGCCTGGAGTGGGACTAGCGGGGGGTCCGAGCAGTACTTC,CAWSGTSGGSEQYF
TRBD2,TRBV6-5,13,TRBJ2-7,.,TGTGCCAGCAGCCGCGGGGGGGTCTACGAGCAGTACTTC,CASSRGGVYEQYF
TRBD2,TRBV13,15,TRBJ2-7,.,TGTGCCAGCAGCTCGGGACTAGCGGATTACTACGAGCAGTACTTC,CASSSGLADYYEQYF
TRBD2,TRBV7-8,18,TRBJ2-7,once,TGTGCCAGCAGCTTAGCCCCACAGACTAGCGGGGGGGCTTACGAGCAGTACTTC,CASSLAPQTSGGAYEQYF
.,TRBV10-3,13,TRBJ2-4,.,TGTGCCATCAGCGGTGAAAGGGATGACATTCAGTACTTC,CAISGERDDIQYF
TRBD1,TRBV6-5,15,TRBJ2-1,.,TGTGCCAGCAGTTACGCGGGACAGGGGATCAATGAGCAGTTCTTC,CASSYAGQGINEQFF
.,TRBV6-5,13,TRBJ2-7,.,TGTGCCAGCAGCCCCCCATCCCGGGCCGAGCAGTACTTC,CASSPPSRAEQYF
TRBD1,TRBV18,14,TRBJ1-5,.,TGTGCCAGCTCAGCACAGGGGAGCAATCAGCCCCAGCATTTT,CASSAQGSNQPQHF
.,TRBV10-2,14,TRBJ1-6,.,TGCGCCAGCAGTGAAAGTCAGGGAGGTTCACCCCTCCACTTT,CASSESQGGSPLHF
.,TRBV5-4,13,TRBJ2-5,few,TGTGCCAGCAGCATGGAGAACCAAGAGACCCAGTACTTC,CASSMENQETQYF
.,TRBV2,14,TRBJ2-7,.,TGTGCCAGCAGTATAAGGACGGGGCCCTACGAGCAGTACTTC,CASSIRTGPYEQYF
.,TRBV5-6,12,TRBJ1-1,.,TGTGCCAGCAGCTTTATGAACACTGAAGCTTTCTTT,CASSFMNTEAFF
.,TRBV7-2,13,TRBJ1-1,few,TGTGCCAGCAGCTTTCAAAAGAACACTGAAGCTTTCTTT,CASSFQKNTEAFF
.,TRBV5-4,13,TRBJ2-2,.,TGTGCCAGCAGCCGGACGACCACCGGGGAGCTGTTTTTT,CASSRTTTGELFF